This TCR beta chain was retrieved from a study of shared clonotypes between healthy human individuals. Study-wide results and caveats: Only blood samples were collected, and tissue repertoires likely differ. Relative to clonotypes present in all four donors, those not shared had lower generation probabilities.

CD45RA+ naive and CD45RA-negative memory subsets were separated from CD4+ cells. Turning to this clone: Its target is not known.

In the authors' methods: ImmunoSEQ yielded junction-only sequences lacking quality scores, so filtering differed. The assay was immunoSEQ multiplex PCR, and TCRdb's table has in-frame clones only and misses some. That table gives V, J and clone size, and the DNA gave D and trimming. The data show more than 1 million clones, with about four fifths seen just once and 0.52% held by the top ten. Germline CDR1 reads MDHEN; CDR2 reads SYDVKM. The CDR3 covers 16 residues. V shed 4 bases and J 2 bases; nucleotides not matched to a gene: 10. The sequencing input was memory CD4+ T cells from PBMCs. Regarding subset: CD45RA-negative fraction. The receptor was isolated from a man younger than 35 in good health. Some clones in this sample may be carry-over from other donors' samples. The chain links TRBV28 to TRBJ2-7, with 8 bases identical to TRBD1. CDR3 sequence: CASSSPGQGRPYEQYF. The CDR3 DNA sequence: TGTGCCAGCAGTTCCCCCGGACAGGGAAGACCCTACGAGCAGTACTTC.